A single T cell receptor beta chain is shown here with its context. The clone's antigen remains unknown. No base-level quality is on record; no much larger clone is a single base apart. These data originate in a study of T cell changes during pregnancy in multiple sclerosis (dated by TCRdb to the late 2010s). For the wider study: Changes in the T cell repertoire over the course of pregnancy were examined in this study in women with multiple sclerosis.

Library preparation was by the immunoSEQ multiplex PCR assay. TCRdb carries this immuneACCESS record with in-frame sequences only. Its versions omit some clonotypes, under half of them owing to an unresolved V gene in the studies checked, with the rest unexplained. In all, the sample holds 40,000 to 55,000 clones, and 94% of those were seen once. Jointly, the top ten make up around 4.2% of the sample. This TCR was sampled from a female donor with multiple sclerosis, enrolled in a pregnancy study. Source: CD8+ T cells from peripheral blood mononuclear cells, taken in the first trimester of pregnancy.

Read as DNA, the sequence is TGTGCCAGTAGTACACAGGGTTATCAGCCCCAGCATTTT. Its amino acids are CASSTQGYQPQHF. The chain couples TRBV19 to TRBJ1-5; TRBD1 is perhaps the D gene, given 6 matching bases. Reading the germline V gene (reference sequence) gives CDR1 LNHDA and CDR2 SQIVND. A distance of 9 bases separates the germline ends of V and J, which lose 4 bases and 5 bases respectively. Spanning cysteine to phenylalanine, the CDR3 consists of 13 amino acids. Only the CDR3 region is kept as DNA, spanning 39 bases read in frame from base 1.